This T cell receptor (beta chain) came from a study of cytomegalovirus exposure and HLA in healthy donors. At the level of the study: Among fewer than 500 genotyped donors, 80% to 90% fell in the Caucasian-associated ancestry cluster.

13 Jbeta primers and 60 Vbeta primers were used for the PCR. The data were produced by immunoSEQ multiplex PCR, yet TCRdb's version contains in-frame clones alone and is incomplete. This sample has some 130,000 clones, with about 70% found just once. CDR1 SNHLY and CDR2 FYNNEI come from the germline V gene. The ends lost 8 bases at V and 1 base at J; junction bases unmatched: 12. CDR3 size: 17 residues. Sequenced input: PBMCs. The chain employs TRBV2 and TRBJ2-3, with 10 bases matching TRBD2. The clonotype was recovered from a male donor in good health and CMV-seronegative. The CDR3 spells CASEGLAEVRGTDTQYF. The CDR3 DNA is TGTGCCAGCGAAGGACTAGCGGAAGTCAGGGGCACAGATACGCAGTATTTT.